These 18 T cell receptor beta chains were all obtained from the same sample, sequenced in a study of T cell repertoires in cytomegalovirus infection (dated by TCRdb to about 2019). The meaning of the sample's treatment or condition label: in vitro stimulation with specific CMV peptide epitopes to enrich CMV-specific T cells. Their target antigens are unknown. Sequencing relied on an Illumina HiSeq 1500. The public sequencing data were trimmed at Q25 with fastp and processed into clonotypes with MiXCR by TCRdb, which kept only in-frame beta chains. Each CDR3 protein gets just one entry, which takes the most common genes and DNA from the rows behind it. The sample yields roughly 70,000 distinct CDR3 sequences; roughly 22% were counted once. The biggest ten clones account for roughly 63% of the sample. Sequences were derived from CD8+ T cells from cultured PBMCs, sampled from culture after CMV antigen stimulation. The receptors come from a human donor in good health (CMV status not recorded). Some clones in this sample may be carry-over from other donors' samples.

The table lists this clonotype with many counts. The genes are TRBV6-5 and TRBJ1-6; possible D gene TRBD1, 6 bases. The CDR3 contains 18 residues. The germline V and J ends were trimmed by 5 bases and 10 bases, with 27 bases remaining between them. Germline CDR1 reads MNHEY; CDR2 reads SVGAGI. CDR3 in DNA: TGTGCCAGCAGTCTGACGCCGTACAGGGCCAAGCCCGGATCACCCCTCCACTTT. It specifies CASSLTPYRAKPGSPLHF.

The chain uses TRBV24-1 and TRBJ2-1; D call uncertain. V was trimmed by 5 bases and J by 9 bases, leaving 10 bases between them. CDR3 size: 12 residues. In germline, CDR1 is KGHDR, CDR2 SFDVKD. As DNA, the CDR3 is TGTGCCACCAGTGCCCCGGGTACTGAGCAGTTCTTC. Protein sequence: CATSAPGTEQFF.

V is TRBV29-1 and J is TRBJ2-1, with 12 bases matching TRBD2. Germline loops: CDR1 SQVTM, CDR2 ANQGSEA. CDR3 size: 14 residues. V gave up 7 bases and J gave up 6 bases; unmatched junction bases: 7. In nucleotides, the CDR3 is TGCAGCGGTCTAGCGGGGGGGCAAGGCAATGAGCAGTTCTTC. Its translation: CSGLAGGQGNEQFF.

The chain couples TRBV7-6 to TRBJ2-3; D remains ambiguous. Trimming cost V 3 bases and J 2 bases, with 6 bases left between them. From germline, CDR1 is SGHVS and CDR2 FNYEAQ. CDR3 length: 13 amino acids. The CDR3 loop is CASSFYHTDTQYF. The CDR3 DNA sequence: TGTGCCAGCAGCTTTTACCACACAGATACGCAGTATTTT.

The rearrangement links TRBV7-9 to TRBJ2-2, with D maybe TRBD1 (5 bases). The CDR3 sequence is 16 residues long. V lost 3 bases and J 3 bases, leaving 14 bases between the germline ends. The V gene's germline CDR1 is SEHNR and CDR2 FQNEAQ (reference sequence). DNA of the CDR3: TGTGCCAGCAGCTTTTCCAGGGATGGGCACACCGGGGAGCTGTTTTTT. It translates to CASSFSRDGHTGELFF.

The chain links TRBV28 to TRBJ2-7; weak D call: TRBD2 (6 bases). The V and J ends lost 4 bases and 4 bases respectively, with 11 bases between them. This CDR3 has 13 amino acids. In germline, CDR1 is MDHEN, CDR2 SYDVKM. CDR3 region: CASSSATSYEQYF. Written as DNA, the CDR3 is TGTGCCAGCAGTTCCGCGACTAGTTACGAGCAGTACTTC. Full variable domain (remainder filled in from reference TRBV28 and TRBJ2-7): DVKVTQSSRYLVKRTGEKVFLECVQDMDHENMFWYRQDPGLGLRLIYFSYDVKMKEKGDIPEGYSVSREKKERFSLILESASTNQTSMYLCASSSATSYEQYFGPGTRLTVT.

A few counts support this clonotype. The V and J genes are TRBV4-3 and TRBJ2-1; D unclear. The CDR3 is made up of 19 amino acids. V was pared by 0 bases and J by 0 bases, with 18 bases between. In germline, CDR1 is LGHNA, CDR2 YSLEER. The CDR3 region is CASSQDWTGWLSSYNEQFF. CDR3 coding DNA: TGCGCCAGCAGCCAAGATTGGACCGGTTGGCTGAGCTCCTACAATGAGCAGTTCTTC.

J is TRBJ1-1 and V is TRBV19; D is perhaps TRBD1 (5 bases). Trimming cost V 5 bases and J 5 bases, with 12 bases left between them. In germline, CDR1 is LNHDA, CDR2 SQIVND (reference sequence). This CDR3 has 13 residues. CDR3 DNA sequence: TGTGCCAGTAGTTTTCGGGGCCTGACTGAAGCTTTCTTT. Encoded protein: CASSFRGLTEAFF.

This clonotype was seen only a few times. The chain combines TRBV7-6 with TRBJ1-5; D is unclear. Trimming removed 5 bases from V and 0 bases from J, with 20 bases in between. Germline values: CDR1 SGHVS, CDR2 FNYEAQ. CDR3 length: 18 amino acids. CDR3 DNA sequence: TGTGCCAGCAGCCCCGCAGACGGGTCCCGGTATAGCAATCAGCCCCAGCATTTT. Translating gives CASSPADGSRYSNQPQHF.

The V call is TRBV4-3, the J call TRBJ1-2, with 8 bases matching TRBD1. The V gene end was trimmed by 0 bases and the J gene end by 4 bases; junction bases not matched to a gene: 4. Germline V lookup: CDR1 LGHNA, CDR2 YSLEER. This CDR3 region has 15 residues. The CDR3 DNA sequence: TGCGCCAGCAGCCAAGATGACAGGGGATCCTATGGCTACACCTTC. Protein sequence: CASSQDDRGSYGYTF.

This clonotype has only a few counts. The chain recombines TRBV7-6 with TRBJ2-7, with no clear D. Looked up from germline, CDR1 is SGHVS and CDR2 is FNYEAQ. V was clipped by 4 bases and J by 4 bases, with 14 bases between them. This CDR3 contains 14 residues. CDR3 bases: TGTGCCAGCAGCTCCTCGGGCACGCAATACGAGCAGTACTTC. Its translation: CASSSSGTQYEQYF.

The chain combines TRBV4-3 with TRBJ2-1; perhaps TRBD2 as D (6 bases). CDR3 length equals 17 residues. V shed 0 bases and J shed 3 bases, with 15 bases lying between them. Germline V gene lookup returns CDR1 LGHNA and CDR2 YSLEER. The CDR3 protein is CASSQELVGGGYNEQFF. CDR3 DNA sequence: TGCGCCAGCAGCCAAGAACTAGTCGGGGGAGGCTACAATGAGCAGTTCTTC.

This clonotype was seen a few times. The genes are TRBV20-1 and TRBJ1-1, with TRBD1 as a possible D gene (5 bases). The CDR3 has 17 amino acids. Germline-derived CDR1 and CDR2 are DFQATT and SNEGSKA (reference sequence). The V and J ends lost 5 bases and 4 bases respectively, with 26 bases between them. Written as DNA, the CDR3 is TGCAGTGCTCCTAAATCCCGGGACCCTGGCAGGCGCACTGAAGCTTTCTTT. Protein: CSAPKSRDPGRRTEAFF.

The CDR3 coding sequence is TGTGCCAGCAGAACCGGGACAGGGTACACTGAAGCTTTCTTT. Amino acid sequence: CASRTGTGYTEAFF. The chain joins TRBV7-9 to TRBJ1-1; TRBD1 aligns across 9 bases. The germline V gene encodes CDR1 SEHNR and CDR2 FQNEAQ (reference sequence). This CDR3 is 14 amino acids long. V was clipped by 6 bases and J by 3 bases; unmatched bases: 5.

This clonotype was detected a few times. The CDR3 DNA is TGTGCCAGCAGCTCGACTAGCGGGGCGTACTACGAGCAGTACTTC. Encoded protein: CASSSTSGAYYEQYF. The genes are TRBV7-6 and TRBJ2-7; 11 bases are shared with TRBD2. The length of the CDR3 is 15 residues. Germline loops: CDR1 SGHVS, CDR2 FNYEAQ. V was pared by 4 bases and J by 3 bases, with 5 bases of the junction left unmatched.

This clonotype was seen a handful of times. V and J are TRBV7-9 and TRBJ1-1; D is unresolved. Germline V gives CDR1 SEHNR, CDR2 FQNEAQ (reference sequence). With 3 bases removed from V and 4 bases from J, the gap between germline ends came to 12 bases. The CDR3 runs 14 residues. As DNA, the CDR3 is TGTGCCAGCAGCTTGTTTGGGCCAGGCACTGAAGCTTTCTTT. This translates into CASSLFGPGTEAFF.

The J gene is TRBJ2-7, the V gene TRBV20-1; TRBD2 matches at 14 bases. The ends lost 5 bases at V and 6 bases at J; junction bases unmatched: 9. This CDR3 is 15 amino acids long. Germline V lookup: CDR1 DFQATT, CDR2 SNEGSKA (reference sequence). The CDR3 sequence is CSAQHRLAGGGEQYF. DNA for the CDR3: TGCAGTGCTCAACATAGACTAGCGGGGGGGGGCGAGCAGTACTTC.

This clonotype was seen a handful of times. The chain uses TRBV6-2 or TRBV6-3 and TRBJ2-1, with unresolved D. Germline V gene lookup returns CDR1 MNHEY and CDR2 SVGEGT. Trimming shortened V by 0 bases and J by 8 bases, and 2 bases separated the two germline ends. CDR3 length equals 11 residues. The CDR3 region has the DNA TGTGCCAGCAGTTACTCCTATGAGCAGTTCTTC. This codes for CASSYSYEQFF.